This T cell receptor beta chain was sequenced in a study of cytomegalovirus exposure and HLA in healthy donors. This clone was seen only a few times. PCR used 60 Vbeta primers and 13 Jbeta primers. Generated by immunoSEQ multiplex PCR, the TCRdb table keeps only in-frame clones and is missing some. This sample has 170,000 or so clones, with 75% to 85% found just once. This CDR3 is built from 16 residues. Germline V gives CDR1 SEHNR, CDR2 FQNEAQ (reference sequence). The trim removed 7 bases at V and 2 bases at J, leaving 10 bases unmatched. The study sampled nominally healthy donors, though unrecorded immune exposures were likely.

The sequencing sample was made of PBMCs. The chain combines TRBV7-9 with TRBJ2-2; 7 bases line up with TRBD1. This receptor was obtained from a boy younger than 18 in good health and CMV-seronegative. CDR3 in DNA: TGTGCCAGCAACACTCGCAGGGGGTCTAACACCGGGGAGCTGTTTTTT. Amino acids: CASNTRRGSNTGELFF. The whole variable domain, remainder taken from reference TRBV7-9 and TRBJ2-2, is DTGVSQNPRHKITKRGQNVTFRCDPISEHNRLYWYRQTLGQGPEFLTYFQNEAQLEKSRLLSDRFSAERPKGSFSTLEIQRTEQGDSAMYLCASNTRRGSNTGELFFGEGSRLTVL.